This TCR beta chain is from a study of T-cell reconstitution after alpha-beta-depleted transplantation in children. Study results and limitations: About two months after transplant, alpha-beta T cells reportedly came from several hundred expanded graft clones. At one year after transplant, newly produced T cells mostly accounted for T-cell counts and diversity. Elevated TCRbeta diversity at day 60 was traced, in some patients, to surviving recipient T cells and thymic progenitors.

This clonotype was seen more than once but under ten times. The antigen is unknown. Unique molecular identifiers were incorporated when the TCRbeta library was constructed. TCRdb re-analysed the PCR reads in MiXCR, keeping a single row per CDR3 protein. The data hold around 450,000 distinct CDR3 sequences, with about 45% observed a single time. Germline CDR1 reads SGHVS; CDR2 reads FNYEAQ. The CDR3 runs to 13 residues. V was shortened by 5 bases and J by 1 base, with 7 bases between the two germline ends. The sample here was PBMCs, taken before TCRalphabeta/CD19-depleted stem cell transplant. The J gene is TRBJ2-3, the V gene TRBV7-6; TRBD2 might be the D (6 bases). The origin of this receptor is a girl aged 2 to 9 with aplastic anemia, due to receive a stem cell transplant. CDR3 nucleotide sequence: TGTGCCAGCAGCCGGGAGCGCACAGATACGCAGTATTTT. Its protein is CASSRERTDTQYF. The full variable domain, in which reference TRBV7-6 and TRBJ2-3 provide the parts outside the CDR3, is GAGVSQSPRYKVTKRGQDVALRCDPISGHVSLYWYRQALGQGPEFLTYFNYEAQQDKSGLPNDRFSAERPEGSISTLTIQRTEQRDSAMYRCASSRERTDTQYFGPGTRLTVL.